Sequencing of this TCR beta chain was carried out in a study of blood T cell repertoires in COVID-19. As for the study in general: Nucleic acid was either cDNA or gDNA, and it came from T cells, B-cell-depleted T cells, or PBMCs.

Germline V lookup: CDR1 SGHNT, CDR2 YYREEE (reference sequence). The CDR3 runs 15 residues. The V gene end was trimmed by 3 bases and the J gene end by 4 bases; junction bases not matched to a gene: 8. The repertoire was sequenced with immunoSEQ multiplex PCR; TCRdb's copy has only in-frame clones and lacks some. The sample has around 140,000 clones; approximately 80% are singletons. The clonotype comes from a man aged 70-80 years who had recovered from COVID-19. The source material was peripheral blood. The rearrangement uses TRBV5-4 and TRBJ2-3; the match to TRBD2 covers 7 bases. Here the CDR3 DNA reads TGTGCCAGCAGCTGGAGTGGGACTACGGCAGATACGCAGTATTTT. It is translated as CASSWSGTTADTQYF.